In its sample, the clone carrying this T cell receptor beta chain was seen once. The germline V and J ends were trimmed by 1 base and 7 bases, with 16 bases remaining between them. CDR3 length: 15 residues. Germline V gene data show CDR1 as MGHRA and CDR2 as YSYEKL. The table came from immunoSEQ multiplex PCR; TCRdb's copy has only in-frame clones and leaves some out. The sample shows about 220,000 clones, 84% of them seen only once. These data are taken from a study of blood T cell repertoires in COVID-19. In the study overall: From T cells, B-cell-depleted T cells, or PBMCs came the material, which was cDNA or gDNA.

The sequencing sample was made of peripheral blood. The source of this sequence is a man aged 45 to 65 with active or convalescent COVID-19. The genes are TRBV4-1 and TRBJ1-1; no clear D gene. CDR3 protein: CASSQGEGSGVEAFF. In DNA form, the CDR3 reads TGCGCCAGCAGCCAAGGGGAGGGTTCGGGAGTTGAAGCTTTCTTT.